The T cell receptor (beta chain) under discussion was sequenced for a study of spatial heterogeneity in lung cancer. V gave up 5 bases and J gave up 4 bases, with 17 bases separating them. This CDR3 is 14 amino acids long. Germline loops: CDR1 DFQATT, CDR2 SNEGSKA (reference sequence). TCRdb passed the 5' RACE reads through MiXCR, listing each CDR3 protein once. The data contain around 12,000 distinct CDR3 sequences, over 15% of them singletons. As for time point: sample taken at primary tumor resection. In each case, whole RNA from tumor, nontumor lung or frozen PBMC was sequenced unsorted. This TCR derives from a male donor with early-stage non-small cell lung cancer. Sample: PBMCs, taken at surgery. The chain links TRBV20-1 to TRBJ2-5; maybe TRBD2 (6 bases). CDR3 sequence: CSAPGGAIRETQYF. CDR3 in DNA: TGCAGTGCTCCAGGCGGGGCTATTCGAGAGACCCAGTACTTC.